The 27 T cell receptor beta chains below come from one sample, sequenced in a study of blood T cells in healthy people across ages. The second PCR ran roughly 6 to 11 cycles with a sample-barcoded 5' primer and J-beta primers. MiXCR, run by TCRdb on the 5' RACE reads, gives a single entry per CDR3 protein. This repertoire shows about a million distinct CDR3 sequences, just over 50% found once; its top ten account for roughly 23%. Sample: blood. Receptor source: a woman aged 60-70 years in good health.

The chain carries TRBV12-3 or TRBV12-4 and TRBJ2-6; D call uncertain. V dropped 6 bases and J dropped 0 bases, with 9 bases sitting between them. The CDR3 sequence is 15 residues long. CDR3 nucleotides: TGTGCCAGCAGCCCCCCGCGCTCTGGGGCCAACGTCCTGACTTTC. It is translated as CASSPPRSGANVLTF.

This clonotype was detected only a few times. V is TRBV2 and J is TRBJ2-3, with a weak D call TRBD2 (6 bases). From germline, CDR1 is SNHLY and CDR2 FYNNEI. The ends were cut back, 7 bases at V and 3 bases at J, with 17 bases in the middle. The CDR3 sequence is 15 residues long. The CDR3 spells CASMGGLMFTDTQYF. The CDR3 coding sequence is TGTGCCAGCATGGGTGGACTAATGTTTACAGATACGCAGTATTTT.

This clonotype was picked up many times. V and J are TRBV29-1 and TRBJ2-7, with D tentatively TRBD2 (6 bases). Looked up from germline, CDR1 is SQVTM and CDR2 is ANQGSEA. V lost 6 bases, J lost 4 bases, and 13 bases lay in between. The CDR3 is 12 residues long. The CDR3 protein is CSVSSGRYEQYF. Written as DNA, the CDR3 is TGCAGCGTCAGCAGTGGGAGGTACGAGCAGTACTTC.

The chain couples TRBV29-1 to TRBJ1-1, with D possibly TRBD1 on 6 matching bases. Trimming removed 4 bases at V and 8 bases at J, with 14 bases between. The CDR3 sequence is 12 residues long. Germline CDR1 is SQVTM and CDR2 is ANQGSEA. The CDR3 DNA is TGCAGCGTTGTGTACAGGGCCACGGAAGCTTTCTTT. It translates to CSVVYRATEAFF.

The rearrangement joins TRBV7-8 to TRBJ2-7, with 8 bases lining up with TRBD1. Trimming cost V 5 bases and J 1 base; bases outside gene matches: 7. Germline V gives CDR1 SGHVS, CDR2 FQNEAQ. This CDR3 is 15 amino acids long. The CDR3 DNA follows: TGTGCCAGCAGCGCCCGGACAGGGCTATCCTACGAGCAGTACTTC. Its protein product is CASSARTGLSYEQYF.

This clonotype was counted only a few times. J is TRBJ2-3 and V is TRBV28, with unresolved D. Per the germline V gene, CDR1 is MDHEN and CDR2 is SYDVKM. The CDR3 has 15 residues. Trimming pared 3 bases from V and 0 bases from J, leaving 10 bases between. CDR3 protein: CASSFDGTSTDTQYF. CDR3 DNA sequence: TGTGCCAGCAGTTTTGACGGAACTAGCACAGATACGCAGTATTTT.

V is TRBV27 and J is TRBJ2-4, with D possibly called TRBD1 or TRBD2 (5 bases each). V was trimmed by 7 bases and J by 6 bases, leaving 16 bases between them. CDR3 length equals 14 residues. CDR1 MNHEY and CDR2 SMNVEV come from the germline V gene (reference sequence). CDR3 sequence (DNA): TGTGCCAGCAAACCTCATCGGGACCTAAACATTCAGTACTTC. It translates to CASKPHRDLNIQYF.

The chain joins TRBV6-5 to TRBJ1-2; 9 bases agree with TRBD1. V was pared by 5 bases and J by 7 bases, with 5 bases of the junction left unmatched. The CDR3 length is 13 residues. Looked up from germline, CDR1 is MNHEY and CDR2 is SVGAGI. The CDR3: CASSAGQGIGYTF. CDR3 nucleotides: TGTGCCAGCAGTGCGGGACAGGGAATTGGCTACACCTTC.

In DNA, the CDR3 is TGTGCCAGCAGCGCTCAGGGGGGACTCTATGGCTACACCTTC. Its translation: CASSAQGGLYGYTF. V usage is TRBV14 and J usage is TRBJ1-2, with 7 bases that match TRBD1. Per the germline V gene, CDR1 is SGHDN and CDR2 is FVKESK. CDR3 length: 14 amino acids. The J segment lost 4 bases and the V segment lost 5 bases, leaving 7 bases of the junction unmatched.

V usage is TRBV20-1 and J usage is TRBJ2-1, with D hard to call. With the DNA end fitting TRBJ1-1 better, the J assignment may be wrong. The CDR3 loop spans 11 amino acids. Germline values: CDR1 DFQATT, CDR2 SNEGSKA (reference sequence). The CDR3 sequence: CSAERVSEAFF. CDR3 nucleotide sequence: TGCAGTGCGGAAAGGGTGTCTGAAGCTTTCTTT.

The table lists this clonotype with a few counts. As DNA, the CDR3 is TGTGCCAGCAGGCCGACAGTCCTAGCCAAAAACATTCAGTACTTC. This gives the protein CASRPTVLAKNIQYF. This chain uses TRBV28 with TRBJ2-4; D might be TRBD1 (5 bases). Germline V gives CDR1 MDHEN, CDR2 SYDVKM. V gave up 6 bases and J gave up 0 bases, with 12 bases separating them. CDR3 length: 15 amino acids.

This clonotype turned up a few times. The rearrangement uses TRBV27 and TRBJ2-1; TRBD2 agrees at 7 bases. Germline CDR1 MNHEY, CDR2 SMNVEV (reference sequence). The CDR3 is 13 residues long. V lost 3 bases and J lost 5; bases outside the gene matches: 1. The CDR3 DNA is TGTGCCAGCAGTTTCGGACTAGACAATGAGCAGTTCTTC. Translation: CASSFGLDNEQFF.

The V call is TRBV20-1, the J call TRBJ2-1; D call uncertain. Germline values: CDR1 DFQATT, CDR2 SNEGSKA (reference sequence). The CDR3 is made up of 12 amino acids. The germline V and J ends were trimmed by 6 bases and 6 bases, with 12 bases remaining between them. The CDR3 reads CSALEISNEQFF. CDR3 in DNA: TGCAGTGCCCTTGAGATTAGCAATGAGCAGTTCTTC.

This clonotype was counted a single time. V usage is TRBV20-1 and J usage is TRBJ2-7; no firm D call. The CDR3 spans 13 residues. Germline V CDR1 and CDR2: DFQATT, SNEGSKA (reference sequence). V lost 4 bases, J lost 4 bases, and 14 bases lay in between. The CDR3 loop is CSAIAGVGYEQYF. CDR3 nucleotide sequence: TGCAGTGCTATCGCAGGAGTTGGGTACGAGCAGTACTTC.

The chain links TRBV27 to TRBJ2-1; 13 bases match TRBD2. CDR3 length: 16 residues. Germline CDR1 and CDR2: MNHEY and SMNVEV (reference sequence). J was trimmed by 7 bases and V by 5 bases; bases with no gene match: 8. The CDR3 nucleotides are TGTGCCAGCAGTCCGGGGACTAGCGGGAAGTATAATGAGCAGTTCTTC. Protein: CASSPGTSGKYNEQFF.

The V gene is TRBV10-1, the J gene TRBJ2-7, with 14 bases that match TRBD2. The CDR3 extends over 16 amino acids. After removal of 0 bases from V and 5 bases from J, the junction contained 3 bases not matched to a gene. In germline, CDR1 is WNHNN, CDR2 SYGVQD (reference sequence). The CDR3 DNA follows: TGCGCCAGCAGTGAGTCCGGGACTAGCGGGAGTCACGAGCAGTACTTC. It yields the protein CASSESGTSGSHEQYF.

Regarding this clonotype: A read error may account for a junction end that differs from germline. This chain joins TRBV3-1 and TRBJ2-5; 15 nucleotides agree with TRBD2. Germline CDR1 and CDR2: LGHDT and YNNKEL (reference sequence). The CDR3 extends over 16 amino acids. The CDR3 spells CASSGLAGGSRETRYF. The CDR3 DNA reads TGTGCCAGCAGCGGACTAGCGGGAGGGAGTCGAGAGACCCGGTACTTC.

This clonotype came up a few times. As DNA, the CDR3 is TGTGCCAGCAGCTTAACAGGACAGGGCTATGAGCAGTTCTTC. This translates into CASSLTGQGYEQFF. The chain combines TRBV7-3 with TRBJ2-1; TRBD1 matches at 8 bases. Per the germline V gene, CDR1 is SGHTA and CDR2 is FQGTGA. The junction had 3 bases not matched to a gene; V was cut back by 0 bases and J by 8 bases. The CDR3 extends over 14 amino acids.

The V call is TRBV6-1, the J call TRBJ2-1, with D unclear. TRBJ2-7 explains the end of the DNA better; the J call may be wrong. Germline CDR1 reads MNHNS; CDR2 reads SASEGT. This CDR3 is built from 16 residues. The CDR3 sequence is CASSLIGRYTYNEQYF. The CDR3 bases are TGTGCCAGCAGTTTGATTGGACGCTATACATACAATGAGCAGTACTTC.

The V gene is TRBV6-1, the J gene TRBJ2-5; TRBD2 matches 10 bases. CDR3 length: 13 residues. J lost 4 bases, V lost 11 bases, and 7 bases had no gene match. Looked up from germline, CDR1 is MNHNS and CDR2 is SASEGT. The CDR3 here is CAGSGRATETQYF. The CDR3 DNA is TGTGCCGGAAGCGGGAGGGCCACAGAGACCCAGTACTTC.

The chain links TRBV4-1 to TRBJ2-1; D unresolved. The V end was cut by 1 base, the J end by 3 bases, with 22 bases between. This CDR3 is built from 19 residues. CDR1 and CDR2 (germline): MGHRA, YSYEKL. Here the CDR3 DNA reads TGCGCCAGCAGCCAAGTTTCGGTGAGCCTGCAACCTAACTACAATGAGCAGTTCTTC. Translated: CASSQVSVSLQPNYNEQFF.

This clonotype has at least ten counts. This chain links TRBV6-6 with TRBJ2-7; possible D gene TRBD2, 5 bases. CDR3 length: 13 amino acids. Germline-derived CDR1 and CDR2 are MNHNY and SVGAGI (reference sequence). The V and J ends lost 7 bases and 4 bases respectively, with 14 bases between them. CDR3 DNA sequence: TGTGCCAGCACCCACGGGGAAGCATACGAGCAGTACTTC. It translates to CASTHGEAYEQYF.

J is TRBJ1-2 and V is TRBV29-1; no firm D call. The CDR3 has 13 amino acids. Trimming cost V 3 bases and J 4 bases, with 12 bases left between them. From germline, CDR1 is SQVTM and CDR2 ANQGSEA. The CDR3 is CSVDNYGVYGYTF. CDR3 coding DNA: TGCAGCGTTGATAATTATGGGGTCTATGGCTACACCTTC.

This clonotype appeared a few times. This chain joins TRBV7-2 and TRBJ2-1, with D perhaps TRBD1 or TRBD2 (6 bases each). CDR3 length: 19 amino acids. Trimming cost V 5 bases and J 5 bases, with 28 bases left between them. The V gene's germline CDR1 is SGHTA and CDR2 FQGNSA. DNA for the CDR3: TGTGCCAGCAGCCCCCGTGGCGGAGGGGGGTACAGGGAGAACAATGAGCAGTTCTTC. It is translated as CASSPRGGGGYRENNEQFF.

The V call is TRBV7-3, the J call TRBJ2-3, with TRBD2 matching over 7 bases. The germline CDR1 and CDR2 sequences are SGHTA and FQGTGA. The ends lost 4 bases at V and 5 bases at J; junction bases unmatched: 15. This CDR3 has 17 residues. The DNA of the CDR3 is TGTGCCAGCAGCTCACAAGGGGCGGGAGTATATGGAGATACGCAGTATTTT. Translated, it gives CASSSQGAGVYGDTQYF.

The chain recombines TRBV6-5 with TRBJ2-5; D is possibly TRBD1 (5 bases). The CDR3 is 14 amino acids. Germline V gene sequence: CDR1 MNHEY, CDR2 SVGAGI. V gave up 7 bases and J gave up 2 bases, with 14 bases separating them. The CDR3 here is CASKYQGSQETQYF. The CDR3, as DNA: TGTGCCAGCAAGTATCAGGGCTCTCAAGAGACCCAGTACTTC.

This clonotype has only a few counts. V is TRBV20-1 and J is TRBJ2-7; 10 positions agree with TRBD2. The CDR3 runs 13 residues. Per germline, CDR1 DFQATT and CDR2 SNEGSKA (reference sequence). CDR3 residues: CRVGTSESYEQYF. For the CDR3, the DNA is TGCAGAGTCGGGACTAGCGAATCCTACGAGCAGTACTTC.